Below, one T cell receptor (beta chain) is given with its context. Its antigen is not known. The data stem from a study of T cell clonotyping in hematopoietic cell transplantation. Overall study context: Pretransplant recipient samples were taken after cytoreduction. Overall study results and limits: Cells were unsorted, so CD4 and CD8 contributions were not separated. After transplant, recipient diversity fell while pathologically expanded clonotypes grew through day 180.

Between the trimmed V and J ends, which lost 5 bases and 9 bases, there was a span of 11 bases. Germline CDR1 SGHTA, CDR2 FQGNSA. The CDR3 has 12 residues. The sample's time point: recipient sample about 28 days before transplant, after cytoreduction. Measured with immunoSEQ multiplex PCR; TCRdb has only the in-frame clones, and not every one. The profile shows approximately 44,000 clones, 85% of them singletons. This clonotype originated in a man in his 60s with acute myeloid leukemia. Some clones in this sample may be carry-over from other donors' samples. V usage is TRBV7-2 and J usage is TRBJ2-1; a weak D match, TRBD2 (5 bases). This specimen consisted of peripheral blood mononuclear cells, obtained before stem cell transplant. CDR3 amino acids: CASSEASLEQFF. The CDR3 coding sequence is TGTGCCAGCAGCGAGGCTAGCCTTGAGCAGTTCTTC.